Detailed here is one TCR beta chain. A junction end diverges from the germline sequence, so it may reflect a read error. CDR3 length: 15 residues. The germline gives CDR1 SGHAT, CDR2 FQNNGV. Blood RNA came from unsorted whole blood; germline DNA was also extracted. Before any surgery took place, approximately 4 milliliters of peripheral blood were collected. This entry comes from a study of tumor-infiltrating lymphocytes in primary liver carcinoma. Background on the study: Patients underwent surgical resection for primary liver carcinoma. All lesions had stage T1-T3 N0M0 and about 4.2 to 10 cm widths.

Priming with a constant-region primer yielded TCR beta cDNA from about 540 ng total RNA. The TCR beta library was amplified through three nested multiplex PCR rounds in a modified ARM-PCR procedure. TRBV1-TRBV30 forward primers paired with a C-beta reverse primer drove the first two PCR rounds, about 11 cycles each. TCRdb itself ran the multiplex PCR reads through MiXCR, one entry per CDR3 protein. Of approximately 330,000 distinct CDR3 sequences in the sample, 65% were seen once. The chain is built from TRBV11-2 and TRBJ2-1; tentative D call: TRBD1 (5 bases). The sample taken for sequencing was peripheral blood. The TCR sequence derives from a man aged 40-49 years with primary liver carcinoma and hepatitis B virus infection. The CDR3 DNA sequence: TGTGTCAGCAGCCCTGACCCTAGGGGTCACATTGAGCAGTTCTTC. Protein product: CVSSPDPRGHIEQFF.